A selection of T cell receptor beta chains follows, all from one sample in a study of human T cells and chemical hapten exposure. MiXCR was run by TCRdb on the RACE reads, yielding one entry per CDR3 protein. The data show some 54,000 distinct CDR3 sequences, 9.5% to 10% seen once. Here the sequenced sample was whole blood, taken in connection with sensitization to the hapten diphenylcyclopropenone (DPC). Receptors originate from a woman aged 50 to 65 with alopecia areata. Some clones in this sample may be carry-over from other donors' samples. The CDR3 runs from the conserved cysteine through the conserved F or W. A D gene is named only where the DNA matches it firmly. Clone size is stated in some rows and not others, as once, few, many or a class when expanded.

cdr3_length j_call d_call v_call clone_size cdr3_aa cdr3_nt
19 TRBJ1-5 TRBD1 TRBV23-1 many CASSQPGRDRGGSNQPQHF TGCGCCAGCAGTCAGCCCGGCCGGGACAGGGGGGGAAGCAATCAGCCCCAGCATTTT
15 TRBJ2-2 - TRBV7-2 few CASSLETTRTGELFF TGTGCCAGCAGCTTAGAGACCACCCGCACCGGGGAGCTGTTTTTT
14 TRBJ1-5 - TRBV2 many CASSVGQGYQPQHF TGTGCCAGCAGTGTAGGGCAGGGTTATCAGCCCCAGCATTTT
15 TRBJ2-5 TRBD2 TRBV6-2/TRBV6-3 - CASSYSASGQETQYF TGTGCCAGCAGTTATTCGGCTAGCGGGCAAGAGACCCAGTACTTC
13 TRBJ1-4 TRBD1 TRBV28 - CASRGTGVEKLFF TGTGCCAGCCGAGGGACAGGGGTTGAAAAACTGTTTTTT
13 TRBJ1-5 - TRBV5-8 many CASSLQGKQPQHF TGTGCCAGCAGCTTACAGGGAAAGCAGCCCCAGCATTTT
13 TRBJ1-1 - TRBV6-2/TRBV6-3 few CASSSLAETEAFF TGTGCCAGCAGTTCTTTAGCTGAGACTGAAGCTTTCTTT
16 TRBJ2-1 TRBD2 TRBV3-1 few CASSPMTSGTHNEQFF TGTGCCAGCAGCCCTATGACTAGCGGGACCCACAATGAGCAGTTCTTC
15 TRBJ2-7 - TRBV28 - CASTLPGIRPYEQYF TGTGCCAGCACCCTGCCCGGGATAAGGCCCTACGAGCAGTACTTC
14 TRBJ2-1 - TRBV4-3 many CASSQGASYNEQFF TGCGCCAGCAGCCAAGGGGCTTCGTACAATGAGCAGTTCTTC
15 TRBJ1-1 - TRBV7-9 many CASSPYGGLNTEAFF TGTGCCAGCAGCCCGTACGGTGGGCTGAACACTGAAGCTTTCTTT
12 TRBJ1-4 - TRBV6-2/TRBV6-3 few CASTPSGEKLFF TGTGCCAGCACCCCTTCGGGAGAAAAACTGTTTTTT
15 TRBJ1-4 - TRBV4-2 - CASSQGAASNEKLFF TGTGCCAGCAGCCAAGGGGCAGCCTCTAATGAAAAACTGTTTTTT
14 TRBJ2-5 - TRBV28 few CASSSRIRQETQYF TGTGCCAGCAGCTCTCGAATTAGGCAAGAGACCCAGTACTTC
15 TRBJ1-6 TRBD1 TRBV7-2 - CASSWTGKGNSPLHF TGTGCCAGCAGCTGGACAGGGAAGGGGAATTCACCCCTCCACTTT
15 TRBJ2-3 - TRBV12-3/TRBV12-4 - CASTQGTSYTDTQYF TGTGCCAGCACCCAGGGGACCTCATACACAGATACGCAGTATTTT
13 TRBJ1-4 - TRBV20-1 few CSARDNQGEKLFF TGCAGTGCTAGAGATAATCAGGGTGAAAAACTGTTTTTT